These T cell receptor beta chains were read from a single sample in a study of a mutant IDH1 vaccine in newly diagnosed glioma. Profiled with immunoSEQ multiplex PCR; TCRdb holds only in-frame clones, not every one. The sample holds roughly 26,000 clones, 70% to 90% seen once. Their antigens remain unidentified. Source: PBMCs, taken from a glioma patient whose treatment included an IDH1 peptide vaccine. These receptors came from a man in his thirties or forties with glioma. Both conserved end residues are part of each CDR3. D genes are given only for firm matches. Not every row has a clone size; where given, it reads once, few, many or a size class.

V	size	length	D	J	DNA	CDR3
TRBV5-1	.	16	TRBD1	TRBJ1-6	TGCGCCAGCAGCTTAGACACACAGGGGGATGGTTCACCCCTCCACTTT	CASSLDTQGDGSPLHF
TRBV6-4	.	13	.	TRBJ2-7	TGTGCCAGCAGTGAACAGGGGGGGCACGAGCAGTACTTC	CASSEQGGHEQYF
TRBV10-2	.	15	TRBD1	TRBJ2-5	TGCGCCAGCGTGGGACAGGCGGAGCGGGCTGAGACCCAGTACTTC	CASVGQAERAETQYF
TRBV9	.	13	.	TRBJ2-7	TGTGCCAGCAGCTTAGTCGAGGATGGCGAGCAGTACTTC	CASSLVEDGEQYF
TRBV2	.	16	TRBD1	TRBJ1-6	TGTGCCAGCAGTGAAGTATTGTCAGGGGGTAATTCACCCCTCCACTTT	CASSEVLSGGNSPLHF
TRBV6-5	.	15	TRBD1	TRBJ1-1	TGTGCCAGCAGCTCGCTCCCAGGGGGCATCACTGAAGCTTTCTTT	CASSSLPGGITEAFF
TRBV18	.	14	.	TRBJ1-2	TGTGCCAGCTCACCATCTGGGCGGATCTATGGCTACACCTTC	CASSPSGRIYGYTF
TRBV11-2	.	14	.	TRBJ2-7	TGTGCCAGCAGCTTAGAAGTCAGCTCCTACGAGCAGTACTTC	CASSLEVSSYEQYF
TRBV29-1	.	9	.	TRBJ2-1	TGCAGCGTAAATACTCCTCAGTTCTTC	CSVNTPQFF
TRBV5-4	.	15	TRBD1	TRBJ2-3	TGTGCCAGCAGCGGGGACAGTGAACTCACAGATACGCAGTATTTT	CASSGDSELTDTQYF
TRBV19	.	14	.	TRBJ1-3	TGTGCCAGCAGACTTACCAACTCTGGAAACACCATATATTTT	CASRLTNSGNTIYF
TRBV6-1	.	15	TRBD2	TRBJ2-5	TGTGCCAGCAGTGGGCTAGCGGGGGGGCAAGAGACCCAGTACTTC	CASSGLAGGQETQYF
TRBV29-1	few	16	.	TRBJ1-2	TGCAGAACTCCACCGAGGGTCCCGTGCGCGGCCTATGGCTACACCTTC	CRTPPRVPCAAYGYTF
TRBV6-1	few	13	.	TRBJ1-2	TGTGCCAGCAGAAAGGACGCTAACTATGGCTACACCTTC	CASRKDANYGYTF
TRBV19	.	17	TRBD2	TRBJ2-1	TGTGCCAGTAGTAACCCTTCTAGCGGGGAACGTCTTAGTGAGCAGTTCTTC	CASSNPSSGERLSEQFF
TRBV13	.	18	TRBD2	TRBJ2-7	TGTGCCAGCAGCTTAGGCCTGGGACTAGCGGGAGTTTTTTACGAGCAGTACTTC	CASSLGLGLAGVFYEQYF